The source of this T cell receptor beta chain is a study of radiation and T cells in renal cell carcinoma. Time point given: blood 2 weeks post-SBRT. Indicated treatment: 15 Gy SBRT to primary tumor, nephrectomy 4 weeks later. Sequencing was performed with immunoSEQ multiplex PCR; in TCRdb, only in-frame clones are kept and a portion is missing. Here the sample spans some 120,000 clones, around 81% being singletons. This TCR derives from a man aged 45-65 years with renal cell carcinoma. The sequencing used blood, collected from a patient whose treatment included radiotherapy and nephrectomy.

The chain's CDR3 is CATAGAGEQYF. The CDR3, as DNA: TGTGCCACCGCGGGAGCTGGCGAGCAGTACTTC. The gene calls are TRBV6-5 and TRBJ2-7; TRBD2 matches at 7 bases. CDR3 length: 11 amino acids. Looked up from germline, CDR1 is MNHEY and CDR2 is SVGAGI. The trim removed 10 bases at V and 6 bases at J, leaving 6 bases unmatched.